These 8 T cell receptor beta chains originate from one sample sequenced in a study of cytomegalovirus exposure and HLA in healthy donors. Produced via immunoSEQ multiplex PCR; TCRdb's table is partial and in-frame only. The sample gives approximately 180,000 clones, approximately 85% of which show up once; around 1.6% is in the top ten. Material: PBMCs. These receptors were obtained from a woman aged 18 to 35 in good health and CMV-seronegative.

The chain recombines TRBV10-2 with TRBJ2-2, with 8 bases identical to TRBD2. This CDR3 is 14 amino acids long. Trimming removed 5 bases from V and 5 bases from J; junction bases left unmatched: 4. Germline V lookup: CDR1 WSHSY, CDR2 SAAADI. The CDR3 DNA follows: TGCGCCAGCAGTAGCGGGAGCGAAACCGGGGAGCTGTTTTTT. This gives the protein CASSSGSETGELFF.

The chain is built from TRBV2 and TRBJ2-2, with 7 bases identical to TRBD1. The CDR3 has 15 residues. From germline, CDR1 is SNHLY and CDR2 FYNNEI. The V gene end was trimmed by 6 bases and the J gene end by 1 base; junction bases not matched to a gene: 5. The CDR3: CASRDGQVNTGELFF. As DNA, the CDR3 is TGTGCCAGCAGGGACGGACAGGTGAACACCGGGGAGCTGTTTTTT. The full variable domain, its missing parts supplied by reference TRBV2 and TRBJ2-2, is EPEVTQTPSHQVTQMGQEVILRCVPISNHLYFYWYRQILGQKVEFLVSFYNNEISEKSEIFDDQFSVERPDGSNFTLKIRSTKLEDSAMYFCASRDGQVNTGELFFGEGSRLTVL.

The sample holds one count of this clone. The rearrangement links TRBV5-4 to TRBJ1-2; D call uncertain. Germline CDR1 SGHNT, CDR2 YYREEE (reference sequence). The CDR3 length is 13 residues. V was trimmed by 4 bases and J by 2 bases, leaving 9 bases between them. DNA for the CDR3: TGTGCCAGCAGCCAAACAGCCAACTATGGCTACACCTTC. This gives the protein CASSQTANYGYTF.

This chain connects TRBV5-4 to TRBJ1-2; 7 bases map to TRBD1. The CDR3 sequence is 14 residues long. From germline, CDR1 is SGHNT and CDR2 YYREEE (reference sequence). Trimming at V came to 4 bases and at J to 4 bases, leaving 7 bases not matched to a gene. DNA for the CDR3: TGTGCCAGCAGCGAACAGGGGTTCGGCTATGGCTACACCTTC. Translation gives CASSEQGFGYGYTF.

J is TRBJ1-4 and V is TRBV19, with 7 bases aligning to TRBD1. Germline CDR1 is LNHDA and CDR2 is SQIVND (reference sequence). This CDR3 region has 18 residues. V trimming: 1 base; J trimming: 3 bases; junction bases outside the gene matches: 11. Here the CDR3 DNA reads TGTGCCAGTAGTATAGGAGGGGGCCCGAGGGGAGCTAATGAAAAACTGTTTTTT. This sequence encodes CASSIGGGPRGANEKLFF.

The V and J genes are TRBV30 and TRBJ1-3; no reliable D call. Germline CDR1 GTSNPN, CDR2 SVGIG (reference sequence). The CDR3 is 15 residues long. V lost 7 bases and J 0 bases, leaving 16 bases between the germline ends. The CDR3 DNA reads TGTGCCTCCCCCTCGGTACGGGGCTCTGGAAACACCATATATTTT. It codes for CASPSVRGSGNTIYF.

The V gene is TRBV2, the J gene TRBJ2-2, with TRBD2 matching over 9 bases. Germline CDR1 and CDR2: SNHLY and FYNNEI. The CDR3 loop spans 14 amino acids. The V segment lost 6 bases and the J segment 3 bases; nucleotides outside the gene matches: 2. CDR3 coding DNA: TGTGCCAGCAGGACTAGCGGTTACACCGGGGAGCTGTTTTTT. Its translation is CASRTSGYTGELFF.

CDR3 coding DNA: TGTGCCAGCAGCTTGTCGGGAGCCTATGGCTACACCTTC. Translated, it gives CASSLSGAYGYTF. The genes are TRBV7-9 and TRBJ1-2; D is unclear. The CDR3 length is 13 residues. Germline-derived CDR1 and CDR2 are SEHNR and FQNEAQ (reference sequence). V shed 3 bases and J shed 4 bases, with 9 bases lying between them.